These T cell receptor beta chains were read from a single sample in a study of T cell responses to AZD1222 COVID-19 vaccine. The protocol was immunoSEQ multiplex PCR, while the TCRdb copy is restricted to in-frame clones and leaves out a portion. The data hold about 120,000 clones, with around 87% observed a single time. Sequencing was performed on peripheral blood, taken 28 days after the second AZD1222 dose. These receptors were obtained from an adult who received the AZD1222 COVID-19 vaccine. Both conserved end residues are part of each CDR3. The order of the fields is clone size, V gene, D gene, J gene, CDR3 protein, CDR3 DNA. D genes are given only for firm matches. Not all rows give a size; the values are once, few, many and, for expanded clones, a class.

abundance: NA
v_gene: TRBV19
d_gene: NA
j_gene: TRBJ1-2
CDR3aa: CASSIGEYGYTF
CDR3nt: TGTGCCAGTAGTATTGGGGAGTATGGCTACACCTTC

abundance: NA
v_gene: TRBV6-5
d_gene: TRBD1
j_gene: TRBJ1-2
CDR3aa: CASSFLGQGAEGYTF
CDR3nt: TGTGCCAGCAGCTTCCTAGGACAGGGGGCGGAAGGCTACACCTTC

abundance: NA
v_gene: TRBV7-9
d_gene: NA
j_gene: TRBJ1-1
CDR3aa: CASSLGNMNTEAFF
CDR3nt: TGTGCCAGCAGCTTAGGTAACATGAACACTGAAGCTTTCTTT

abundance: NA
v_gene: TRBV7-2
d_gene: NA
j_gene: TRBJ1-1
CDR3aa: CASSLAPRGRNTEAFF
CDR3nt: TGTGCCAGCAGCTTAGCGCCTCGGGGTAGGAACACTGAAGCTTTCTTT

abundance: NA
v_gene: TRBV10-3
d_gene: TRBD1
j_gene: TRBJ2-3
CDR3aa: CAISVGQGADTQYF
CDR3nt: TGTGCCATCAGTGTTGGACAGGGAGCAGATACGCAGTATTTT

abundance: NA
v_gene: TRBV27
d_gene: TRBD2
j_gene: TRBJ2-2
CDR3aa: CASSSTSGYTGELFF
CDR3nt: TGTGCCAGCAGTTCGACTAGCGGGTACACCGGGGAGCTGTTTTTT

abundance: NA
v_gene: TRBV7-8
d_gene: TRBD1
j_gene: TRBJ2-7
CDR3aa: CASSPQVGTVPYEQYF
CDR3nt: TGTGCCAGCAGCCCTCAGGTGGGGACAGTTCCCTACGAGCAGTACTTC

abundance: once
v_gene: TRBV6-5
d_gene: NA
j_gene: TRBJ2-1
CDR3aa: CASSYSWGGEQFF
CDR3nt: TGTGCCAGCAGTTACTCGTGGGGTGGGGAGCAGTTCTTC

abundance: NA
v_gene: TRBV15
d_gene: NA
j_gene: TRBJ1-4
CDR3aa: CATSRGQRRGEKLFF
CDR3nt: TGTGCCACCAGCAGAGGACAGAGAAGGGGTGAAAAACTGTTTTTT

abundance: NA
v_gene: TRBV5-1
d_gene: NA
j_gene: TRBJ2-2
CDR3aa: CASRVDAGELFF
CDR3nt: TGCGCCAGCAGAGTAGACGCTGGGGAGCTGTTTTTT

abundance: once
v_gene: TRBV24-1
d_gene: TRBD1
j_gene: TRBJ1-5
CDR3aa: CATSGTGGGNQPQHF
CDR3nt: TGTGCCACCAGTGGGACAGGGGGTGGCAATCAGCCCCAGCATTTT

abundance: NA
v_gene: TRBV30
d_gene: TRBD1
j_gene: TRBJ1-3
CDR3aa: CAWSVPRTGFGNTIYF
CDR3nt: TGTGCCTGGAGTGTACCCAGGACAGGCTTCGGAAACACCATATATTTT

abundance: NA
v_gene: TRBV5-4
d_gene: NA
j_gene: TRBJ2-3
CDR3aa: CASSLRGTPTDTQYF
CDR3nt: TGTGCCAGCAGCTTGCGGGGGACACCCACAGATACGCAGTATTTT

abundance: NA
v_gene: TRBV5-1
d_gene: NA
j_gene: TRBJ1-2
CDR3aa: CASSLPLANYGYTF
CDR3nt: TGCGCCAGCAGCTTGCCTTTGGCTAACTATGGCTACACCTTC

abundance: NA
v_gene: TRBV5-3
d_gene: TRBD1
j_gene: TRBJ1-6
CDR3aa: CARSYRQGRNSPLHF
CDR3nt: TGTGCCAGAAGCTATCGACAGGGGCGGAATTCACCCCTCCACTTT

abundance: NA
v_gene: TRBV7-9
d_gene: NA
j_gene: TRBJ2-2
CDR3aa: CASSPLAAGELFF
CDR3nt: TGTGCCAGCAGCCCCCTGGCGGCCGGGGAGCTGTTTTTT

abundance: NA
v_gene: TRBV7-6
d_gene: NA
j_gene: TRBJ1-1
CDR3aa: CASSLGRGVVGTEAFF
CDR3nt: TGTGCCAGCAGCTTAGGCCGGGGCGTGGTGGGCACTGAAGCTTTCTTT

abundance: NA
v_gene: TRBV6-6
d_gene: TRBD1
j_gene: TRBJ1-5
CDR3aa: CASSPRGTVTSNQPQHF
CDR3nt: TGTGCCAGCAGTCCAAGGGGGACAGTAACGAGCAATCAGCCCCAGCATTTT

abundance: NA
v_gene: TRBV6-4
d_gene: NA
j_gene: TRBJ1-1
CDR3aa: CASSDSSRATEAFF
CDR3nt: TGTGCCAGCAGTGACAGTTCCAGGGCTACTGAAGCTTTCTTT

abundance: NA
v_gene: TRBV28
d_gene: TRBD1
j_gene: TRBJ2-5
CDR3aa: CASSPPLGQGHGTQYF
CDR3nt: TGTGCCAGCAGTCCGCCCTTGGGACAGGGGCACGGGACCCAGTACTTC

abundance: NA
v_gene: TRBV19
d_gene: NA
j_gene: TRBJ1-5
CDR3aa: CASSMAGGADQPQHF
CDR3nt: TGTGCCAGTAGTATGGCTGGAGGGGCCGATCAGCCCCAGCATTTT

abundance: NA
v_gene: TRBV5-1
d_gene: NA
j_gene: TRBJ2-7
CDR3aa: CASSLGRRFGDEQYF
CDR3nt: TGCGCCAGCAGCTTGGGGCGGCGGTTCGGAGATGAGCAGTACTTC

abundance: NA
v_gene: TRBV24-1
d_gene: NA
j_gene: TRBJ2-7
CDR3aa: CATSDSGQLYEQYF
CDR3nt: TGTGCCACCAGTGATTCCGGACAGCTCTACGAGCAGTACTTC

abundance: NA
v_gene: TRBV5-1
d_gene: NA
j_gene: TRBJ1-2
CDR3aa: CASSRQNYGYTF
CDR3nt: TGCGCCAGCAGCAGACAAAACTATGGCTACACCTTC

abundance: NA
v_gene: TRBV2
d_gene: NA
j_gene: TRBJ2-7
CDR3aa: CASKGGDSAYEQYF
CDR3nt: TGTGCCAGCAAGGGGGGAGACAGCGCCTACGAGCAGTACTTC

abundance: NA
v_gene: TRBV6-5
d_gene: NA
j_gene: TRBJ1-1
CDR3aa: CASRRGSNTEAFF
CDR3nt: TGTGCCAGCAGGAGGGGATCGAACACTGAAGCTTTCTTT

abundance: NA
v_gene: TRBV5-3
d_gene: NA
j_gene: TRBJ1-3
CDR3aa: CARSLRRERAEGNTIYF
CDR3nt: TGTGCCAGAAGCTTGAGGAGGGAGCGGGCGGAAGGAAACACCATATATTTT

abundance: NA
v_gene: TRBV28
d_gene: NA
j_gene: TRBJ2-6
CDR3aa: CASRPQGRGANVLTF
CDR3nt: TGTGCCAGCAGGCCTCAAGGACGGGGGGCCAACGTCCTGACTTTC

abundance: NA
v_gene: TRBV3-1/TRBV3-2
d_gene: TRBD1
j_gene: TRBJ2-1
CDR3aa: CASTPTQGVGEQFF
CDR3nt: TGTGCCAGCACCCCAACCCAGGGGGTTGGTGAGCAGTTCTTC

abundance: NA
v_gene: TRBV6-4
d_gene: NA
j_gene: TRBJ1-1
CDR3aa: CASSEMINTEAFF
CDR3nt: TGTGCCAGCAGTGAAATGATAAACACTGAAGCTTTCTTT

abundance: few
v_gene: TRBV6-2/TRBV6-3
d_gene: NA
j_gene: TRBJ2-1
CDR3aa: CASSYRRGYEQFF
CDR3nt: TGTGCCAGCAGTTACAGGCGGGGCTATGAGCAGTTCTTC

abundance: once
v_gene: TRBV3-1/TRBV3-2
d_gene: NA
j_gene: TRBJ2-1
CDR3aa: CASSLGPGGADNEQFF
CDR3nt: TGTGCCAGCAGCCTCGGACCGGGGGGCGCTGACAATGAGCAGTTCTTC

abundance: NA
v_gene: TRBV5-4
d_gene: TRBD1
j_gene: TRBJ2-7
CDR3aa: CASSLARQGTYEQYF
CDR3nt: TGTGCCAGCAGCTTGGCCCGACAGGGGACCTACGAGCAGTACTTC

abundance: NA
v_gene: TRBV6-4
d_gene: NA
j_gene: TRBJ2-2
CDR3aa: CASSGDANTGELFF
CDR3nt: TGTGCCAGCAGTGGGGACGCGAACACCGGGGAGCTGTTTTTT

abundance: NA
v_gene: TRBV10-1
d_gene: NA
j_gene: TRBJ2-1
CDR3aa: CASRAGSYNEQFF
CDR3nt: TGCGCCAGCAGAGCAGGTTCATACAATGAGCAGTTCTTC

abundance: NA
v_gene: TRBV29-1
d_gene: TRBD2
j_gene: TRBJ2-3
CDR3aa: CSVEGRGGPTTDTQYF
CDR3nt: TGCAGCGTTGAGGGGCGGGGGGGCCCTACCACAGATACGCAGTATTTT

abundance: NA
v_gene: TRBV3-1/TRBV3-2
d_gene: NA
j_gene: TRBJ1-4
CDR3aa: CASSPLSGVGGSNEKLFF
CDR3nt: TGTGCCAGCAGCCCATTGTCCGGGGTAGGGGGAAGTAATGAAAAACTGTTTTTT

abundance: NA
v_gene: TRBV7-2
d_gene: TRBD1
j_gene: TRBJ1-5
CDR3aa: CASSPGTAQPQHF
CDR3nt: TGTGCCAGCAGCCCGGGGACAGCTCAGCCCCAGCATTTT

abundance: NA
v_gene: TRBV6-6
d_gene: NA
j_gene: TRBJ1-5
CDR3aa: CASGWGGANSNQPQHF
CDR3nt: TGTGCCAGTGGATGGGGGGGGGCTAATAGCAATCAGCCCCAGCATTTT

abundance: NA
v_gene: TRBV29-1
d_gene: TRBD2
j_gene: TRBJ2-1
CDR3aa: CSAGTTLYNEQFF
CDR3nt: TGCAGCGCAGGGACTACACTCTACAATGAGCAGTTCTTC

abundance: few
v_gene: TRBV18
d_gene: NA
j_gene: TRBJ1-2
CDR3aa: CASSLDNYGYTF
CDR3nt: TGTGCCAGCTCATTGGATAACTATGGCTACACCTTC

abundance: NA
v_gene: TRBV5-1
d_gene: NA
j_gene: TRBJ1-1
CDR3aa: CASSLGDSMNTEAFF
CDR3nt: TGCGCCAGCAGCTTGGGTGACAGCATGAACACTGAAGCTTTCTTT

abundance: NA
v_gene: TRBV9
d_gene: NA
j_gene: TRBJ2-5
CDR3aa: CASTPQVAHLQETQYF
CDR3nt: TGTGCCAGCACCCCACAGGTAGCCCACTTGCAGGAGACCCAGTACTTC

abundance: NA
v_gene: TRBV20-1
d_gene: NA
j_gene: TRBJ2-7
CDR3aa: CSARGRGEQYF
CDR3nt: TGCAGTGCTAGGGGGCGAGGGGAGCAGTACTTC

abundance: NA
v_gene: TRBV6-1
d_gene: NA
j_gene: TRBJ2-2
CDR3aa: CASSEIEGPGELFF
CDR3nt: TGTGCCAGCAGTGAAATCGAGGGGCCTGGGGAGCTGTTTTTT

abundance: NA
v_gene: TRBV6-2/TRBV6-3
d_gene: NA
j_gene: TRBJ1-1
CDR3aa: CASSYSGGYTEAFF
CDR3nt: TGTGCCAGCAGTTACTCCGGGGGATACACTGAAGCTTTCTTT

abundance: NA
v_gene: TRBV19
d_gene: NA
j_gene: TRBJ1-1
CDR3aa: CASSNLNTEAFF
CDR3nt: TGTGCCAGTAGTAACTTGAACACTGAAGCTTTCTTT

abundance: NA
v_gene: TRBV9
d_gene: NA
j_gene: TRBJ1-1
CDR3aa: CASSVVVEYTEAFF
CDR3nt: TGTGCCAGCAGCGTAGTCGTCGAATACACTGAAGCTTTCTTT

abundance: NA
v_gene: TRBV4-2
d_gene: NA
j_gene: TRBJ2-1
CDR3aa: CASSQDQSAGPYNEQFF
CDR3nt: TGTGCCAGCAGCCAAGATCAGAGTGCAGGCCCTTACAATGAGCAGTTCTTC

abundance: NA
v_gene: TRBV19
d_gene: NA
j_gene: TRBJ1-2
CDR3aa: CASSIEGRGYTF
CDR3nt: TGTGCCAGTAGTATAGAGGGACGGGGCTACACCTTC

abundance: NA
v_gene: TRBV5-6
d_gene: NA
j_gene: TRBJ2-2
CDR3aa: CASSPTVVGELFF
CDR3nt: TGTGCCAGCAGCCCGACAGTCGTCGGGGAGCTGTTTTTT

abundance: NA
v_gene: TRBV2
d_gene: NA
j_gene: TRBJ1-3
CDR3aa: CASSAFSGNTIYF
CDR3nt: TGTGCCAGCAGTGCCTTCTCTGGAAACACCATATATTTT